Detailed here is one T cell receptor (beta chain). Its antigen is still unknown. The sample originates from a study of PD-1 blockade in classical Hodgkin lymphoma. Time point of the sample: cycle 4 day 1 (C4D1), after 6 weeks of nivolumab. Brentuximab vedotin exposure varied among the patients, all of whom had relapsed after autologous stem cell transplantation. Sequenced by immunoSEQ multiplex PCR; TCRdb stores in-frame clones only, minus some. The table lists over 50,000 clones, 87% of them singletons. This CDR3 contains 14 residues. Trimming took 0 bases from V and 12 from J, leaving 12 bases between them. Germline lookup yields CDR1 SEHNR and CDR2 FQNEAQ (reference sequence). Whole-study results and caveats: Lower baseline TCR diversity was reported for newly diagnosed patients than for healthy donors. Complete responders matched newly diagnosed patients in baseline diversity.

V and J are TRBV7-9 and TRBJ1-6; D gene uncertain. The sequencing used peripheral blood mononuclear cells (PBMCs), collected before the fourth cycle of nivolumab. The receptor was derived from a human donor with classical Hodgkin lymphoma. The CDR3 protein is CASSLAGGQKPLHF. DNA of the CDR3: TGTGCCAGCAGCTTAGCAGGCGGGCAAAAACCCCTCCACTTT. Full variable domain (missing parts from reference TRBV7-9 and TRBJ1-6): DTGVSQNPRHKITKRGQNVTFRCDPISEHNRLYWYRQTLGQGPEFLTYFQNEAQLEKSRLLSDRFSAERPKGSFSTLEIQRTEQGDSAMYLCASSLAGGQKPLHFGNGTRLTVT.